This T cell receptor beta chain came from a study of T-cell reconstitution after alpha-beta-depleted transplantation in children. Whole-study findings and limits: Expanded graft clones numbering several hundred reportedly gave rise to alpha-beta T cells about two months after transplant. Among T cells one year after transplant, newly produced cells accounted for most counts and diversity.

This CDR3 region has 13 residues. Trimming cost V 4 bases and J 6 bases; bases outside gene matches: 4. Looked up from germline, CDR1 is ENHRY and CDR2 is SYGVKD. Unique molecular identifiers were built into the TCRbeta library. TCRdb analysed the PCR reads with MiXCR anew, one entry per CDR3 protein. This sample has under 750,000 distinct CDR3 sequences, with about 23% found just once. The table lists this clonotype with many counts. The antigen is not known. The source material was PBMCs, mostly from graft donor cells, sampled 360 days after TCRalphabeta/CD19-depleted stem cell transplant. The chain recombines TRBV10-3 with TRBJ1-1, with 8 nucleotides matching TRBD1. This sequence originates from a boy younger than two who had a stem cell transplant for acute myeloid leukemia, so the T cells may come from the graft donor. CDR3 in amino acids: CAISGTGWSEAFF. CDR3 DNA sequence: TGTGCCATCAGTGGGACAGGGTGGTCTGAAGCTTTCTTT.